These 12 T cell receptor beta chains share one sample of origin, sequenced in a study of neurological immune-mediated disorders. TCRdb called the 5' RACE reads again in MiXCR, with one record for every CDR3 protein. This table holds under 70,000 distinct CDR3 sequences, around 5.2% found once. The sequenced sample was PBMCs. Receptors were obtained from a woman aged 30 to 39 with multiple sclerosis.

The V call is TRBV13, the J call TRBJ2-1; TRBD1 agrees at 7 bases. The CDR3 has 16 amino acids. Trimming removed 2 bases from V and 2 bases from J; junction bases left unmatched: 6. CDR1 is PRHDT, CDR2 FYEKMQ, per germline (reference sequence). The CDR3 nucleotides are TGTGCCAGCAGCTTACCGGGACAGAATACCTACAATGAGCAGTTCTTC. Translation: CASSLPGQNTYNEQFF. Variable domain in full (rest from reference TRBV13 and TRBJ2-1): AAGVIQSPRHLIKEKRETATLKCYPIPRHDTVYWYQQGPGQDPQFLISFYEKMQSDKGSIPDRFSAQQFSDYHSELNMSSLELGDSALYFCASSLPGQNTYNEQFFGPGTRLTVL.

Many counts were recorded for this clonotype. This chain's CDR3 is CSARTRQGTYEQYF. For the CDR3, the DNA is TGCAGTGCTAGAACTCGACAGGGAACCTACGAGCAGTACTTC. This chain joins TRBV20-1 and TRBJ2-7; 7 bases line up with TRBD1. CDR3 size: 14 residues. The trim removed 2 bases at V and 2 bases at J, leaving 6 bases unmatched. CDR1 DFQATT and CDR2 SNEGSKA come from the germline V gene (reference sequence).

There are many counts of this clonotype. J is TRBJ2-2 and V is TRBV20-1, with 9 positions matching TRBD2. The CDR3 totals 13 residues. J was trimmed by 9 bases and V by 4 bases; bases with no gene match: 6. Germline values: CDR1 DFQATT, CDR2 SNEGSKA (reference sequence). The CDR3 bases are TGCAGTGCTATGGCGGGGGGGATCCGGGAGCTGTTTTTT. Translating it yields CSAMAGGIRELFF.

This clonotype showed up many times. The chain combines TRBV20-1 with TRBJ1-1; 7 bases match TRBD1. Per the germline V gene, CDR1 is DFQATT and CDR2 is SNEGSKA (reference sequence). The junction had 17 bases not matched to a gene; V was cut back by 5 bases and J by 8 bases. This CDR3 region has 15 residues. CDR3 bases: TGCAGTGCTCCAATCCCCGTGGTGGGGACAGCAGAAGCTTTCTTT. This encodes CSAPIPVVGTAEAFF.

This clonotype was seen a handful of times. This chain connects TRBV12-3 or TRBV12-4 to TRBJ1-2; no clear D. Trimming removed 2 bases at V and 6 bases at J, with 13 bases between. The CDR3 length is 14 residues. For the CDR3, the DNA is TGTGCCAGCAGTTTAACAATAGGGATTCATGGCTACACCTTC. It specifies CASSLTIGIHGYTF.

Many counts were recorded for this clonotype. CDR3 bases: TGCAGTGCTAGAGGGTCCGTGGGTGGGAATCAGCCCCAGCATTTT. Translation: CSARGSVGGNQPQHF. V gene TRBV20-1 combines with J gene TRBJ1-5; D gene ambiguous. The CDR3 is 15 residues long. Per the germline V gene, CDR1 is DFQATT and CDR2 is SNEGSKA (reference sequence). Between the trimmed V and J ends, which lost 1 base and 4 bases, there was a span of 14 bases.

This clonotype was found once. One end of the junction is discordant with germline, which a read error may explain. This chain joins TRBV5-5 and TRBJ1-3; unclear D gene. The germline CDR1 and CDR2 sequences are SGHKS and YYEKEE (reference sequence). The CDR3 consists of 14 residues. The CDR3: CASSFRTPGKTIYF. In DNA, the CDR3 is TGTGCCAGCAGCTTTAGGACCCCTGGAAAAACCATATATTTT.

This clonotype was picked up a small number of times. The chain has TRBV5-1 and TRBJ1-6; TRBD1 agrees at 7 bases. In germline, CDR1 is SGHRS, CDR2 YFSETQ. The CDR3 sequence is 14 residues long. With V trimmed by 4 bases and J by 9 bases, 7 bases remained unmatched. As DNA, the CDR3 is TGCGCCAGCAGCCCGGACAGGTCTAGTTCACCCCTCCACTTT. Translation: CASSPDRSSSPLHF. Based on the CDR3 plus reference TRBV5-1 and TRBJ1-6, the full variable domain is KAGVTQTPRYLIKTRGQQVTLSCSPISGHRSVSWYQQTPGQGLQFLFEYFSETQRNKGNFPGRFSGRQFSNSRSEMNVSTLELGDSALYLCASSPDRSSSPLHFGNGTRLTVT.

This clonotype was counted only a few times. The V and J genes are TRBV20-1 and TRBJ2-2; either TRBD1 or TRBD2 may supply D (5 bases each). This CDR3 contains 14 residues. The V gene's germline CDR1 is DFQATT and CDR2 SNEGSKA (reference sequence). V was clipped by 2 bases and J by 6 bases, with 13 bases between them. The CDR3 DNA follows: TGCAGTGCTAGACGGCAGGGCGGGTCCGGGGAGCTGTTTTTT. It specifies CSARRQGGSGELFF.

This clonotype was recorded many times. This rearrangement joins TRBV3-1 to TRBJ2-3; D gene ambiguous. The germline gives CDR1 LGHDT, CDR2 YNNKEL (reference sequence). The CDR3 totals 16 residues. Trimming left V 3 bases short and J 2 bases short, with 15 bases between. CDR3 protein: CASSHRTRGLTDTQYF. The CDR3 region has the DNA TGTGCCAGCAGCCATAGGACGCGTGGCCTCACAGATACGCAGTATTTT.

This clonotype occurred many times. The rearrangement uses TRBV5-1 and TRBJ2-7, with D perhaps being TRBD1 or TRBD2 (5 bases each). Germline V lookup: CDR1 SGHRS, CDR2 YFSETQ. Trimming left V 4 bases short and J 7 bases short, with 18 bases between. The CDR3 runs 14 residues. This CDR3 is CASSPGTDLIEQYF. DNA of the CDR3: TGCGCCAGCAGCCCGGGGACGGATTTGATTGAGCAGTACTTC.

This clonotype was detected many times. The genes are TRBV9 and TRBJ2-1, with D possibly TRBD2 on 6 matching bases. V lost 0 bases and J 2 bases, leaving 15 bases between the germline ends. The CDR3 sequence is 17 residues long. Germline V CDR1 and CDR2: SGDLS, YYNGEE. Here the CDR3 reads CASSVDWGDAPYNEQFF. CDR3 nucleotide sequence: TGTGCCAGCAGCGTAGACTGGGGGGACGCCCCCTACAATGAGCAGTTCTTC.